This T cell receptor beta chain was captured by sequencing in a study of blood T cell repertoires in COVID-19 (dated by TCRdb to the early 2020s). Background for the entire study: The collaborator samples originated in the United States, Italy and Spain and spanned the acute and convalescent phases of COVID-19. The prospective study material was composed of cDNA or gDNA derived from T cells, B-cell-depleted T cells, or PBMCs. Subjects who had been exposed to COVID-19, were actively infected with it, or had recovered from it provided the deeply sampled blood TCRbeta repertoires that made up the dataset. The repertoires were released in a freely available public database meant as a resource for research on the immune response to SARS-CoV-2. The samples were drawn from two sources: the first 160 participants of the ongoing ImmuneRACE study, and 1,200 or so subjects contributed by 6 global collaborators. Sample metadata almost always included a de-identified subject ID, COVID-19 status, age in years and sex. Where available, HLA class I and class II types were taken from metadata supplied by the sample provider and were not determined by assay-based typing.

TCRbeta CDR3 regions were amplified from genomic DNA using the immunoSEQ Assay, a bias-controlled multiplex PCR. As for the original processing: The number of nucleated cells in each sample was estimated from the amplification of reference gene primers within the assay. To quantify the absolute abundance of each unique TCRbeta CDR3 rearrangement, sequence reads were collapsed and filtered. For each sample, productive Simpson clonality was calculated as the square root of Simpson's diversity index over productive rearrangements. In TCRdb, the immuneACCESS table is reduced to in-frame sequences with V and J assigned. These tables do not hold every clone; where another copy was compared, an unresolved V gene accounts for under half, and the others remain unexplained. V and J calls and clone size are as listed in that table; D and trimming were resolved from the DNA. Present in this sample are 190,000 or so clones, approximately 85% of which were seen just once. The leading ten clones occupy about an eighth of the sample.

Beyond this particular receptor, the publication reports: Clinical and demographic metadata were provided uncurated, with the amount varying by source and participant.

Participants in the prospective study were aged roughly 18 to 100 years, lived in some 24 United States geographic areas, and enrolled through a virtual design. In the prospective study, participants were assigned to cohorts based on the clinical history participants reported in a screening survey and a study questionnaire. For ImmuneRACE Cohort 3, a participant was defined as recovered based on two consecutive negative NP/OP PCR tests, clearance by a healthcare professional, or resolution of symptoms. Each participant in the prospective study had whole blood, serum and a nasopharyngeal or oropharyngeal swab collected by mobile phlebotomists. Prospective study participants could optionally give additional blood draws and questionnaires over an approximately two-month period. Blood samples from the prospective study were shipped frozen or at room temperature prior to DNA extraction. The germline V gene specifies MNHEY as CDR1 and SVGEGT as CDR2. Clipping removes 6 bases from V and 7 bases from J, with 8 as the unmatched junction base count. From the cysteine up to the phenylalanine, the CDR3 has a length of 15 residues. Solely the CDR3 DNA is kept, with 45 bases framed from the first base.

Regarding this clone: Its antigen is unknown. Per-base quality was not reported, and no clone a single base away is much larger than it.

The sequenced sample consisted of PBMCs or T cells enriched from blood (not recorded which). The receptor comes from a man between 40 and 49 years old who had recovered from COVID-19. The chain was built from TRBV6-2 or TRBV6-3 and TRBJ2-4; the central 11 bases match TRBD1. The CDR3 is CASRPSGTGGNIQYF. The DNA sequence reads TGTGCCAGCAGGCCTTCCGGGACAGGGGGGAACATTCAGTACTTC.